The next 21 T cell receptor beta chains were all read from a single sample in a study of cytomegalovirus exposure and HLA in healthy donors (dated by TCRdb to about 2017). Receptors were amplified or captured by the immunoSEQ multiplex PCR assay. A mixture of 60 forward primers for TCR Vbeta segments and 13 reverse primers for TCR Jbeta segments was used in the multiplex PCR. Held by TCRdb, this immuneACCESS table contains in-frame sequences only and omits some clones. Under half of the omission traces to an unresolved V gene where checked; the cause of the rest is unknown. The sample data list tens of thousands of clones, and over 60% of these were observed just once. Roughly a fifth of the sample is taken by the ten largest. Material: PBMCs. The receptors originated from a woman between 50 and 59 years old in good health and CMV-seropositive.

The chain employs TRBV6-6 and TRBJ2-3; tentative D call: TRBD2 (5 bases). Deletions cut 5 bases from V and 7 bases from J, with 7 bases between. This CDR3 has 11 amino acids. Per germline, CDR1 MNHNY and CDR2 SVGAGI (reference sequence). This CDR3 reads CASSLANTQYF. The DNA for the CDR3 is TGTGCCAGCAGTCTAGCTAATACGCAGTATTTT.

The chain combines TRBV11-2 with TRBJ2-7; D might be TRBD1 (5 bases). Per germline, CDR1 SGHAT and CDR2 FQNNGV. Trimming removed 4 bases at V and 5 bases at J, with 15 bases between. The CDR3 has 14 residues. CDR3 in DNA: TGTGCCAGCAGCTGGGTAGGGGTTCCGCACGAGCAGTACTTC. Its translation is CASSWVGVPHEQYF.

The chain has TRBV28 and TRBJ2-3; the D is unclear. This CDR3 spans 11 amino acids. Per the germline V gene, CDR1 is MDHEN and CDR2 is SYDVKM. V lost 7 bases and J lost 2, with 4 bases in between. The CDR3 loop reads CASTFTDTQYF. DNA for the CDR3: TGTGCCAGCACCTTCACAGATACGCAGTATTTT.

The chain combines TRBV10-2 with TRBJ1-5; 8 bases align to TRBD1. Germline trimming cut 2 bases from V and 0 bases from J; bases unmatched to any gene: 3. The CDR3 covers 16 residues. Germline CDR1 and CDR2: WSHSY and SAAADI. The chain's CDR3 is CASSEVGQASNQPQHF. Written as DNA, the CDR3 is TGCGCCAGCAGTGAGGTGGGACAGGCTAGCAATCAGCCCCAGCATTTT.

The chain has TRBV28 and TRBJ1-2; TRBD1 is a possible D gene (5 bases). Germline values: CDR1 MDHEN, CDR2 SYDVKM. The V end lost 2 bases, the J end lost 2 bases, and 9 bases lay between the germline ends. This CDR3 region has 14 residues. CDR3 loop: CASSLGGSNYGYTF. The CDR3 DNA follows: TGTGCCAGCAGTTTAGGGGGGTCCAACTATGGCTACACCTTC.

The DNA for the CDR3 is TGCGCCAGCAGCCATGAAATACAGGGAGGGGGTACGCAGTATTTT. As protein: CASSHEIQGGGTQYF. The chain couples TRBV4-1 to TRBJ2-3; D is perhaps TRBD2 (7 bases). This CDR3 region has 15 residues. Deletions cut 3 bases from V and 8 bases from J, with 18 bases between. Germline assignment: CDR1 MGHRA and CDR2 YSYEKL.

CDR3 sequence: CASSLRSSGGPKPYEQYF. CDR3 sequence (DNA): TGTGCCAGCAGCTTAAGGAGTAGCGGGGGGCCCAAGCCCTACGAGCAGTACTTC. This chain joins TRBV11-2 and TRBJ2-7; 10 bases are shared with TRBD2. Trimming at V came to 2 bases and at J to 2 bases, leaving 12 bases not matched to a gene. Germline V CDR1 and CDR2: SGHAT, FQNNGV. This CDR3 has 18 amino acids.

This chain connects TRBV6-5 to TRBJ2-2; possibly TRBD1 for D (6 bases). V was pared by 4 bases and J by 7 bases, with 16 bases between. This CDR3 region has 15 residues. CDR1 MNHEY and CDR2 SVGAGI come from the germline V gene. The CDR3 DNA is TGTGCCAGCAGTTCCCCGGGACAAACGCGCGGGGAGCTGTTTTTT. This translates into CASSSPGQTRGELFF.

The chain has TRBV28 and TRBJ1-2; D gene ambiguous. CDR1 is MDHEN and CDR2 is SYDVKM in the germline V gene. Deletions cut 5 bases from V and 8 bases from J, with 12 bases between. The CDR3 consists of 12 residues. The CDR3 DNA sequence: TGTGCCAGCAGTACCCGGCTAGGAGGCTACACCTTC. Residues: CASSTRLGGYTF.

This clone was seen a handful of times. J is TRBJ1-2 and V is TRBV6-5, with D possibly matching TRBD1 (6 bases). Germline values: CDR1 MNHEY, CDR2 SVGAGI. V lost 0 bases and J 5 bases, leaving 13 bases between the germline ends. This CDR3 is 15 amino acids long. CDR3 amino acids: CASSYSAGVGYGYTF. In DNA, the CDR3 is TGTGCCAGCAGTTACTCAGCAGGGGTCGGGTATGGCTACACCTTC.

The V call is TRBV2, the J call TRBJ2-7, with 7 bases fitting TRBD1. Per germline, CDR1 SNHLY and CDR2 FYNNEI. The CDR3 sequence is 16 residues long. After removal of 6 bases from V and 0 bases from J, the junction contained 11 bases not matched to a gene. DNA of the CDR3: TGTGCCAGCAGACCCAGGACAGGCCCAACCTCCTACGAGCAGTACTTC. Translating it yields CASRPRTGPTSYEQYF.

The chain combines TRBV6-5 with TRBJ1-1, with D hard to call. Germline CDR1 reads MNHEY; CDR2 reads SVGAGI. V was cut by 0 bases and J by 3 bases, with 11 bases left in between. The length of the CDR3 is 15 residues. CDR3 sequence reads: CASSYSREHHTEAFF. The CDR3 DNA reads as TGTGCCAGCAGTTACTCGAGGGAACATCACACTGAAGCTTTCTTT.

The chain couples TRBV7-6 to TRBJ2-5; D remains unclear. This CDR3 has 12 amino acids. Trimming stripped 6 bases from V and 7 bases from J, with 12 bases between. Germline CDR1 reads SGHVS; CDR2 reads FNYEAQ. The CDR3 DNA sequence: TGTGCCAGCAGGTCAGGTGGTGGGACCCAGTACTTC. Its protein product is CASRSGGGTQYF. The full variable domain, with the rest looked up from reference TRBV7-6 and TRBJ2-5, is GAGVSQSPRYKVTKRGQDVALRCDPISGHVSLYWYRQALGQGPEFLTYFNYEAQQDKSGLPNDRFSAERPEGSISTLTIQRTEQRDSAMYRCASRSGGGTQYFGPGTRLLVL.

This clone was observed a single time. CDR3 loop: CATRDSQETQYF. The CDR3 DNA reads TGTGCCACCCGGGACTCACAAGAGACCCAGTACTTC. The chain employs TRBV10-3 and TRBJ2-5, with D maybe TRBD2 (6 bases). Trimming took off 10 bases at V and 2 bases at J, with 11 bases between the two ends. The CDR3 extends over 12 amino acids. Looked up from germline, CDR1 is ENHRY and CDR2 is SYGVKD.

This clone was found once. The rearrangement joins TRBV9 to TRBJ1-4; D ambiguous. CDR1 is SGDLS and CDR2 is YYNGEE in the germline V gene. The V gene lost 4 bases and the J gene lost 5 bases, with 9 bases spanning the gap. The CDR3 runs to 13 residues. DNA of the CDR3: TGTGCCAGCAGCACAGATCTGAATGAAAAACTGTTTTTT. Protein product: CASSTDLNEKLFF.

A few counts support this clone. The chain couples TRBV28 to TRBJ2-5; D unclear. V was shortened by 2 bases and J by 7 bases, with 8 bases between the two germline ends. This CDR3 comprises 12 residues. CDR1 and CDR2 (germline): MDHEN, SYDVKM. The CDR3 spells CASSLVSMTQYF. The CDR3 DNA sequence: TGTGCCAGCAGTTTAGTTTCAATGACCCAGTACTTC.

The rearrangement uses TRBV2 and TRBJ1-2, with D possibly being TRBD1 (6 bases). Per the germline V gene, CDR1 is SNHLY and CDR2 is FYNNEI. The CDR3 spans 14 residues. V shed 4 bases and J shed 8 bases, with 17 bases lying between them. The CDR3 DNA follows: TGTGCCAGCAGTGTACTTGGGGGCTCAGGCGGCTACACCTTC. Its translation is CASSVLGGSGGYTF.

The J gene is TRBJ2-7, the V gene TRBV13; the D is unclear. Germline V gene sequence: CDR1 PRHDT, CDR2 FYEKMQ (reference sequence). The germline V and J ends were trimmed by 1 base and 1 base, with 5 bases remaining between them. The CDR3 is 13 residues long. The CDR3 here is CASSLELSYEQYF. The CDR3 nucleotides are TGTGCCAGCAGCTTAGAACTTTCCTACGAGCAGTACTTC.

The chain joins TRBV6-4 to TRBJ1-1; D gene ambiguous. The CDR3 spans 13 residues. Germline assignment: CDR1 MRHNA and CDR2 SNTAGT. V was cut by 3 bases and J by 5 bases, with 10 bases left in between. The CDR3 DNA reads as TGTGCCAGCAGTGATTCGGCAGGAACTGAAGCTTTCTTT. Its protein is CASSDSAGTEAFF.

The V gene is TRBV9, the J gene TRBJ1-1, with D possibly being TRBD1 (6 bases). CDR1 is SGDLS, CDR2 YYNGEE, per germline. This CDR3 comprises 17 residues. Trimming stripped 4 bases from V and 1 base from J, with 20 bases between. The CDR3 is CASSRNSGAYKNTEAFF. Written as DNA, the CDR3 is TGTGCCAGCAGCCGCAACTCAGGGGCGTATAAGAACACTGAAGCTTTCTTT.

This clone has more than one count but fewer than ten. This sequence joins TRBV19 and TRBJ1-4, with 7 bases aligning to TRBD1. Germline lookup yields CDR1 LNHDA and CDR2 SQIVND (reference sequence). The CDR3 contains 14 residues. With V trimmed by 6 bases and J by 3 bases, 4 bases remained unmatched. In DNA, the CDR3 is TGTGCCAGTAGGTCCAGGGGGTCTAATGAAAAACTGTTTTTT. This codes for CASRSRGSNEKLFF.